These 2 T cell receptor beta chains were all obtained from the same sample, sequenced in a study of cytomegalovirus exposure and HLA in healthy donors. The PCR used 60 Vbeta and 13 Jbeta primers. Produced via immunoSEQ multiplex PCR; TCRdb's table is partial and in-frame only. In the table there are approximately 140,000 clones, roughly 79% of which are singletons. Sequencing was carried out using PBMCs. The receptors come from a woman aged 18-29 years in good health and CMV-seronegative.

The rearrangement joins TRBV5-1 to TRBJ2-1; a possible D gene is TRBD2 (6 bases). Trimming left V 1 base short and J 2 bases short, with 16 bases between. Germline CDR1 is SGHRS and CDR2 is YFSETQ. The CDR3 runs to 17 residues. DNA for the CDR3: TGCGCCAGCAGCTTGCTTGCTCGATCTAGCGCCTACAATGAGCAGTTCTTC. This gives the protein CASSLLARSSAYNEQFF.

This sequence joins TRBV7-8 and TRBJ2-1; 12 bases are a match to TRBD2. V gave up 1 base and J gave up 5 bases; unmatched junction bases: 3. CDR3 length: 16 residues. Germline CDR1 is SGHVS and CDR2 is FQNEAQ. CDR3 DNA sequence: TGTGCCAGCAGCTTAGTAGGACTAGCGGGAAACAATGAGCAGTTCTTC. This translates into CASSLVGLAGNNEQFF.